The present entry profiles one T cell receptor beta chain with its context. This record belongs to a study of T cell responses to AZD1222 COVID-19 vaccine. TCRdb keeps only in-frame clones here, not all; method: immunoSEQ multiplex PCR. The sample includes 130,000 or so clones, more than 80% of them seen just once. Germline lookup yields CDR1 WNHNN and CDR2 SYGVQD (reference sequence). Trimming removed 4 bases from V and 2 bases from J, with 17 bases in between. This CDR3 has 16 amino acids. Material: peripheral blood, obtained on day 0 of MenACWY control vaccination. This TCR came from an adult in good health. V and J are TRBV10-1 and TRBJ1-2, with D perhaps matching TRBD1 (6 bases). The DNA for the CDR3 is TGCGCCAGCAGTGGACCCCTGGAGGGGGGCAACTATGGCTACACCTTC. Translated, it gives CASSGPLEGGNYGYTF.